The 5 T cell receptor beta chains below all came from one sample that was sequenced in a study of T cell clonotyping in hematopoietic cell transplantation. Regarding time point: recipient sample about 28 days before transplant, after cytoreduction. Libraries were prepared by immunoSEQ multiplex PCR; TCRdb keeps only in-frame clonotypes and omits some of them. The sample holds about 50,000 clones, around 86% seen once. The specimen was peripheral blood mononuclear cells, collected before stem cell transplant. These receptors were obtained from a man in his fifties or sixties with biphenotypic leukemia. Some clones in this sample may be carry-over from other donors' samples.

The chain links TRBV5-1 to TRBJ1-1; D unclear. The CDR3 is made up of 14 amino acids. Trimming shortened V by 5 bases and J by 0 bases, and 11 bases separated the two germline ends. Per germline, CDR1 SGHRS and CDR2 YFSETQ. The DNA of the CDR3 is TGCGCCAGCAGTCGGACGGTTATGAACACTGAAGCTTTCTTT. It is translated as CASSRTVMNTEAFF.

The V and J genes are TRBV5-6 and TRBJ1-5; a possible D gene is TRBD1 (6 bases). Trimming removed 3 bases at V and 8 bases at J, with 9 bases between. Germline V gives CDR1 SGHDT, CDR2 YYEEEE. This CDR3 has 12 residues. CDR3 coding DNA: TGTGCCAGCAGCTCCTGGGACAAGCCCCAGCATTTT. Translating it yields CASSSWDKPQHF.

The V gene is TRBV5-4, the J gene TRBJ1-1; no clear D. The ends were cut back, 0 bases at V and 4 bases at J, with 10 bases in the middle. Germline V gives CDR1 SGHNT, CDR2 YYREEE (reference sequence). This CDR3 is built from 14 residues. The CDR3 sequence: CASSLEGIGTEAFF. CDR3 nucleotide sequence: TGTGCCAGCAGCTTGGAAGGGATCGGCACTGAAGCTTTCTTT.

The chain joins TRBV10-1 to TRBJ2-2; D gene uncertain. Germline CDR1 WNHNN, CDR2 SYGVQD (reference sequence). V lost 6 bases and J 5 bases, leaving 10 bases between the germline ends. CDR3 length: 13 residues. The CDR3 nucleotides read TGCGCCAGCAGCCCGGACCGAACCGGGGAGCTGTTTTTT. It specifies CASSPDRTGELFF.

The V and J genes are TRBV7-8 and TRBJ1-1, with D perhaps matching TRBD1 (6 bases). The CDR3 totals 13 residues. The germline gives CDR1 SGHVS, CDR2 FQNEAQ. Trimming cost V 5 bases and J 6 bases, with 13 bases left between them. The CDR3 is CASSRNRGPEAFF. CDR3 nucleotide sequence: TGTGCCAGCAGCCGAAACCGGGGGCCTGAAGCTTTCTTT.